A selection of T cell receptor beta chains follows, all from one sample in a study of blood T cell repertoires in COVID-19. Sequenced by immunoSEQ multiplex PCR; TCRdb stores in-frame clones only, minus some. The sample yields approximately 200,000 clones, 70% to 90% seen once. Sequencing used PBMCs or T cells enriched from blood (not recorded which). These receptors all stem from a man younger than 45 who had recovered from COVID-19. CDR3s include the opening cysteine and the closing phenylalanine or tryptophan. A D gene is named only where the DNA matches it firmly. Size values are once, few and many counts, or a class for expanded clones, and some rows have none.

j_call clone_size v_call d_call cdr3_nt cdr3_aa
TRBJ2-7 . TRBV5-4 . TGTGCCAGCAGTCGGCGGGGATCCGAGCAGTACTTC CASSRRGSEQYF
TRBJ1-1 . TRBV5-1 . TGCGCCAGCAGCTTGGCGGACCGGAGGACTGAAGCTTTCTTT CASSLADRRTEAFF
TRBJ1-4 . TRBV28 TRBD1 TGTGCCAGCAGTTTGGGACAGGGGGCCCGCAATGAAAAACTGTTTTTT CASSLGQGARNEKLFF
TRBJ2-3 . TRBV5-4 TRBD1 TGTGCCAGCAGCTTGTACAGGGGGCAGGGTTTAGATACGCAGTATTTT CASSLYRGQGLDTQYF
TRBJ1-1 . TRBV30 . TGTGCCTGGAAGGGGGTCCAGGGGAACACTGAAGCTTTCTTT CAWKGVQGNTEAFF
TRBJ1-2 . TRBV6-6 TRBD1 TGTGCCAGCAGTAAAACCGGGACAGGCTGGGGCTACACCTTC CASSKTGTGWGYTF
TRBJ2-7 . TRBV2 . TGTGCCAGCAGTGAAAGACGGTGGCGAACTAGTTTCGACGAGCAGTACTTC CASSERRWRTSFDEQYF
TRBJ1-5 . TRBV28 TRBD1 TGTGCCAGCAGTTCTATTCCCTTTCGACAGGGTAAGGATCAGCCCCAGCATTTT CASSSIPFRQGKDQPQHF
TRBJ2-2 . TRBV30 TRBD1 TGTGCCTGGAGGTGGGGGACAGGGGGCGGGGAGCTGTTTTTT CAWRWGTGGGELFF
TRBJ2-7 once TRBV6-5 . TGTGCCAGCAGTTCCCCACTAACCTACGAGCAGTACTTC CASSSPLTYEQYF
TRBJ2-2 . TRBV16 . TGTGCCAGCAGCCAATATCGGAACACCGGGGAGCTGTTTTTT CASSQYRNTGELFF
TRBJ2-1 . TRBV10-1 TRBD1 TGCGCCAGCAGTGAGAGCAGGGGGCATGAGCAGTTCTTC CASSESRGHEQFF
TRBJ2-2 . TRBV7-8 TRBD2 TGTGCCAGCAGCTTTTATCCGGGACTAGAGGCCGGGGAGCTGTTTTTT CASSFYPGLEAGELFF
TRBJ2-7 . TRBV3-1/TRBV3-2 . TGTGCCAGCAGCCCGTCCAGAAAGGAGCAGTACTTC CASSPSRKEQYF
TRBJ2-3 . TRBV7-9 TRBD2 TGTGCCAGCAGGCGGACTAGCAGCACAGATACGCAGTATTTT CASRRTSSTDTQYF
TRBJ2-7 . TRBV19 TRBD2 TGTGCCAGTAAGAGGGCAACGGGACTAGCTGACGAGCAGTACTTC CASKRATGLADEQYF
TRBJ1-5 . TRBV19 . TGTGCCAGTAGTATGGAGTACTCTCAGCCCCAGCATTTT CASSMEYSQPQHF
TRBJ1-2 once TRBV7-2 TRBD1 TGTGCCAGCAGCTCGGACAGGTTTGACGGCTACACCTTC CASSSDRFDGYTF
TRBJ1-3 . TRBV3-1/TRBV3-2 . TGTGCCAGCAGTCAATTTTCGGGGGGCGCCGGAAACACCATATATTTT CASSQFSGGAGNTIYF
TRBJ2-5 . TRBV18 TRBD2 TGTGCCAGCTCACCACTTACTAGCGGGAGGGCCAGGTCGAGAGAGACCCAGTACTTC CASSPLTSGRARSRETQYF
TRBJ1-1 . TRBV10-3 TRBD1 TGTGCCATCAGTGGAGTGACAGGGGGCGCCGGCGGGAACACTGAAGCTTTCTTT CAISGVTGGAGGNTEAFF
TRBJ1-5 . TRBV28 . TGTGCCAGCACCCGGGTGGGAGGCGGCAATCAGCCCCAGCATTTT CASTRVGGGNQPQHF
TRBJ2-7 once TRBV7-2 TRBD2 TGTGCCAGCAGTTACCTAGCGGGAGGGACCTACGAGCAGTACTTC CASSYLAGGTYEQYF
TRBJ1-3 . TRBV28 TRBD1 TGTGCCAGCAGTACTAGCGGGACAGCATCCACCATATATTTT CASSTSGTASTIYF
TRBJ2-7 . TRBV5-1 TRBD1 TGCGCCAGCAGCCTAGGACAGGGGGCACACGAGCAGTACTTC CASSLGQGAHEQYF
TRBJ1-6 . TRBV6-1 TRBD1 TGTGCCAGCAGTGAGGGGACAGGCCCTAATTCACCCCTCCACTTT CASSEGTGPNSPLHF
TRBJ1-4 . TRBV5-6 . TGTGCCAGCAGCTCCCAGGATGAGAAACTGTTTTTT CASSSQDEKLFF
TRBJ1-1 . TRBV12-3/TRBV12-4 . TGTGCCAGCAGAAGCATGACAGGCAAAGCTTTCTTT CASRSMTGKAFF
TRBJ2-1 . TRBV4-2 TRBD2 TGTGCCAGCAGCCAAGGGCCCGCGGGAGGGCCTGGTAATGAGCAGTTCTTC CASSQGPAGGPGNEQFF
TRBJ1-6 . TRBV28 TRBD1 TGTGCCAGCAACCAGGGGGCGGTTTCACCCCTCCACTTT CASNQGAVSPLHF
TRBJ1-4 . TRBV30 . TGTGCCTGGAGTGTACAGGTGGGGCGCAGTGAAAAACTGTTTTTT CAWSVQVGRSEKLFF
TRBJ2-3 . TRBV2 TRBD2 TGTGCCAGCAGTTCTAGACTAGCGGAAACAGATACGCAGTATTTT CASSSRLAETDTQYF
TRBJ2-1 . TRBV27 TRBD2 TGTGCCAGCAGTGTTCTAGCGGGAGAGTTAGGTGAGCAGTTCTTC CASSVLAGELGEQFF
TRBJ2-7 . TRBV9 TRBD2 TGTGCCAGCAGCGTAGGAATGCGGGGGGGCCCTAGCTCCTACGAGCAGTACTTC CASSVGMRGGPSSYEQYF
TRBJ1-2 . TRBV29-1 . TGCAGCGTTGAAGATCTCAGGATTTACAGGGCTAACTATGGCTACACCTTC CSVEDLRIYRANYGYTF
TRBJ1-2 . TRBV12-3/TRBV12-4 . TGTGCCAGCAGTTTAAGGCTCGGGTGGGGCTACACCTTC CASSLRLGWGYTF
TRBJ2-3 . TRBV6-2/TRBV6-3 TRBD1 TGTGCCAGCAGCAACAGGGGGCGTAGTAGGGATACGCAGTATTTT CASSNRGRSRDTQYF
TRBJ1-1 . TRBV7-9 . TGTGCCAGCAGCTTAGCGGAGGACACTGAAGCTTTCTTT CASSLAEDTEAFF
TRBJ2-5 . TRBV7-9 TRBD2 TGTGCTTCGAAGCGGGAGGGGATAGGAGAGACCCAGTACTTC CASKREGIGETQYF
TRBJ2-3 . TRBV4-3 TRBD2 TGCGCCAGCAGCCAAGACCGGGACGGGAGGAAGACGCAGTATTTT CASSQDRDGRKTQYF
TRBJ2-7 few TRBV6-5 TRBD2 TGTGCCAGCAGTTACGGGACTAGCGGGAGCTACGAGCAGTACTTC CASSYGTSGSYEQYF
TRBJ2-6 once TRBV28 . TGTGCCAGCACTAGAGACAGGCTCCCCCCTGGGGCCAACATCCTGACTTTC CASTRDRLPPGANILTF
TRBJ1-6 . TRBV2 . TGTGCCAGCAGTGATTCGGCCGGTGGGGCAATCCACTTT CASSDSAGGAIHF
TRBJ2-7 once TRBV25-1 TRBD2 TGTGCCAGCAGTGATCGCGGGAGGCACTCCTACGAGCAGTACTTC CASSDRGRHSYEQYF
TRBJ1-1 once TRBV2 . TGTGCCAGCAGTGTCTATCGGGGAGGGACTGAAGCTTTCTTT CASSVYRGGTEAFF
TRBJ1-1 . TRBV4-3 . TGCGCCAGCAGCCAAGCCTACAACAGGGCACGGGCTGAAGCTTTCTTT CASSQAYNRARAEAFF
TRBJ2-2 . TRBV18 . TGTGCCAGCTCACCACCGGGCAGGATAAGAAGGGAGCTGTTTTTT CASSPPGRIRRELFF
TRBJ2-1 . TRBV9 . TGTGCCAGCAGCGTAGGAAGGGAGTTGAATGAGCAGTTCTTC CASSVGRELNEQFF
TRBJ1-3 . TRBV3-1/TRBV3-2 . TGTGCCAGCAGCCAATACGTCGGGATTTCTGGAAACACCATATATTTT CASSQYVGISGNTIYF